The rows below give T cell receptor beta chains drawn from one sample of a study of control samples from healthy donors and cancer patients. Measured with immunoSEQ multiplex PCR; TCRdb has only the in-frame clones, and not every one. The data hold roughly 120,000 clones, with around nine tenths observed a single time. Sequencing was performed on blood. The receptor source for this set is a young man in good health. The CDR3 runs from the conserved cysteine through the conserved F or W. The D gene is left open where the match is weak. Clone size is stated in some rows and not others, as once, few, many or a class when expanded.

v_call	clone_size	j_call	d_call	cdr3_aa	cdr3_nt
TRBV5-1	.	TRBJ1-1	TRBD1	CASSLGLGQGVNTEAFF	TGCGCCAGCAGCCTGGGCCTGGGACAGGGGGTGAACACTGAAGCTTTCTTT
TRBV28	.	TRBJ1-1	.	CASSEGGTEAFF	TGTGCCAGCAGTGAGGGTGGCACTGAAGCTTTCTTT
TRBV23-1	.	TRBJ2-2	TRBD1	CASSLPGTGGNTGELFF	TGCGCCAGCAGCCTTCCCGGGACAGGGGGGAACACCGGGGAGCTGTTTTTT
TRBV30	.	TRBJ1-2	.	CALYGYYGYTF	TGTGCCTTATACGGCTACTATGGCTACACCTTC
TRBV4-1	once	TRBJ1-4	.	CASSQEGRAGEKLFF	TGCGCCAGCAGCCAAGAGGGGAGGGCTGGGGAAAAACTGTTTTTT
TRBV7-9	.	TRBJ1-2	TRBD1	CASSLVGTGGYGYTF	TGTGCCAGCAGCTTAGTTGGGACAGGGGGCTATGGCTACACCTTC
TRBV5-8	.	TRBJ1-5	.	CASSLNAGPQPQHF	TGTGCCAGCAGCTTGAATGCGGGGCCGCAACCCCAGCATTTT
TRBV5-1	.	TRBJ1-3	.	CASTVSGEAGNTIYF	TGCGCCAGCACCGTCTCGGGGGAGGCAGGAAACACCATATATTTT
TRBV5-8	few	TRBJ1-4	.	CASSFLGRTNEKLFF	TGTGCCAGCAGCTTCCTCGGCCGAACTAATGAAAAACTGTTTTTT
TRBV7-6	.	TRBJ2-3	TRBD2	CASSLRAGGLSVTDTQYF	TGTGCCAGCAGCCTCCGAGCGGGGGGCCTTTCTGTCACAGATACGCAGTATTTT
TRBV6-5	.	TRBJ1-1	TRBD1	CASTLETGVGAEAFF	TGTGCCAGCACCCTAGAGACAGGGGTAGGGGCTGAAGCTTTCTTT
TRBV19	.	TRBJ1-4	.	CASTKPGGATNEKLFF	TGTGCCAGTACCAAACCGGGCGGTGCAACTAATGAAAAACTGTTTTTT
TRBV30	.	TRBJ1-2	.	CAWSVMNNYGYTF	TGTGCCTGGAGTGTAATGAACAACTATGGCTACACCTTC
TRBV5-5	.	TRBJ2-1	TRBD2	CASSLRGDSAYNEQFF	TGTGCCAGCAGCCTCCGGGGGGACTCGGCCTACAATGAGCAGTTCTTC
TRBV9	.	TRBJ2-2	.	CASSVAGVALNTGELFF	TGTGCCAGCAGCGTAGCGGGGGTTGCCCTGAACACCGGGGAGCTGTTTTTT
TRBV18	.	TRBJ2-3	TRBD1	CASSRGTGNTDTQYF	TGTGCCAGCTCACGGGGGACAGGGAACACAGATACGCAGTATTTT
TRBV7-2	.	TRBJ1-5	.	CASSPGNQPQHF	TGTGCCAGCAGCCCCGGCAATCAGCCCCAGCATTTT
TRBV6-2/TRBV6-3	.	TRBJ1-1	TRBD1	CASSYRGPTEAFF	TGTGCCAGCAGTTACAGGGGGCCTACTGAAGCTTTCTTT
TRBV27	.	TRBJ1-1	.	CASRQGLRNTEAFF	TGTGCCAGCAGACAGGGCTTAAGGAACACTGAAGCTTTCTTT
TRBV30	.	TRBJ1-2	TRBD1	CAWGPGTGNGYTF	TGTGCCTGGGGTCCCGGGACAGGGAACGGCTACACCTTC
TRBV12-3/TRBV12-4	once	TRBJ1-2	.	CASTKLLNYGYTF	TGTGCCAGCACCAAACTCCTAAACTATGGCTACACCTTC
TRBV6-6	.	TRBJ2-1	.	CASSPPDGTYNEQFF	TGTGCCAGCAGCCCCCCGGACGGAACTTACAATGAGCAGTTCTTC
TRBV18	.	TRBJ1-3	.	CASSPRAQAFSGNTIYF	TGTGCCAGCTCACCACGAGCGCAGGCGTTCTCTGGAAACACCATATATTTT
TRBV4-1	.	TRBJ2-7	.	CASSGQSRVGSYEQYF	TGCGCCAGCAGCGGACAGAGCAGGGTCGGTTCCTACGAGCAGTACTTC
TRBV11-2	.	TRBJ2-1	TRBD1	CASSLEGTGNNEQFF	TGTGCCAGCAGCTTAGAAGGGACAGGGAACAATGAGCAGTTCTTC
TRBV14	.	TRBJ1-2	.	CASSHLPYNYGYTF	TGTGCCAGCAGCCACCTACCCTATAACTATGGCTACACCTTC
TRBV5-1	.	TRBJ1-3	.	CASSLSGRVDSGNTIYF	TGCGCCAGCAGCTTATCCGGGCGCGTTGACTCTGGAAACACCATATATTTT
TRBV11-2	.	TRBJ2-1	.	CASSGTRVTRNEQFF	TGTGCCAGCAGCGGAACCAGGGTGACACGCAATGAGCAGTTCTTC
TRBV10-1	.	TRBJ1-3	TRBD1	CASSESTGAGNTIYF	TGCGCCAGCAGTGAGTCGACAGGGGCTGGAAACACCATATATTTT
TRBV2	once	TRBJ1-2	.	CASSATGLSYGYTF	TGTGCCAGCAGTGCAACGGGGTTGAGCTATGGCTACACCTTC
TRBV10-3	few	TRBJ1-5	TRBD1	CAISEAGTGNQPQHF	TGTGCCATCAGTGAGGCCGGGACAGGCAATCAGCCCCAGCATTTT
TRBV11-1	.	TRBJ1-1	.	CASSAGQWHTEAFF	TGTGCCAGCAGCGCCGGACAGTGGCACACTGAAGCTTTCTTT
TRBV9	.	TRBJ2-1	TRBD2	CASSTSGGVSYNEQFF	TGTGCCAGCAGCACTAGCGGGGGGGTCTCCTACAATGAGCAGTTCTTC
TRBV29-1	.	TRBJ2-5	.	CSVVPSGEGETQYF	TGCAGCGTTGTGCCCAGCGGAGAAGGAGAGACCCAGTACTTC
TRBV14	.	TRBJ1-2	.	CASSRDSSSAYGYTF	TGTGCCAGCAGCCGAGACAGCTCCTCGGCCTATGGCTACACCTTC
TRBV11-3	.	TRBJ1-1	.	CASSLEGPNTEAFF	TGTGCCAGCAGCTTAGAGGGCCCGAACACTGAAGCTTTCTTT
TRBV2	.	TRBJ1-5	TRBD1	CASNLGQVSNQPQHF	TGTGCCAGCAATCTGGGACAGGTTAGCAATCAGCCCCAGCATTTT
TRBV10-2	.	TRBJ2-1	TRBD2	CASSESTSGRDEQFF	TGCGCCAGCAGTGAGTCGACTAGCGGTAGAGATGAGCAGTTCTTC
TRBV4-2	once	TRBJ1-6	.	CASSQDSAGPRTYSPLHF	TGTGCCAGCAGCCAAGATTCCGCAGGGCCCCGTACCTATTCACCCCTCCACTTT
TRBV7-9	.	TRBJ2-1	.	CASSLEGAYNEQFF	TGTGCCAGCAGCTTAGAAGGGGCGTACAATGAGCAGTTCTTC
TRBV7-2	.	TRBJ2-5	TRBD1	CASSLDRGQETQYF	TGTGCCAGCAGCTTAGACAGGGGGCAGGAGACCCAGTACTTC
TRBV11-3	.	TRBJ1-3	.	CASSPGQGTGNTIYF	TGTGCCAGCAGCCCTGGCCAGGGGACTGGAAACACCATATATTTT
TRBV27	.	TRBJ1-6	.	CASSLSRNSPLHF	TGTGCCAGCAGTTTATCCAGGAACTCACCCCTCCACTTT
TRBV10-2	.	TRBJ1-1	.	CASSAVMNTEAFF	TGCGCCAGCAGTGCAGTTATGAACACTGAAGCTTTCTTT
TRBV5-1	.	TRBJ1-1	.	CASSLRGSTEAFF	TGCGCCAGCAGCTTGCGTGGCAGCACTGAAGCTTTCTTT
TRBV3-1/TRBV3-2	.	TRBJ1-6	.	CASSRENSYSPLHF	TGTGCCAGCAGCCGCGAGAATTCCTATTCACCCCTCCACTTT